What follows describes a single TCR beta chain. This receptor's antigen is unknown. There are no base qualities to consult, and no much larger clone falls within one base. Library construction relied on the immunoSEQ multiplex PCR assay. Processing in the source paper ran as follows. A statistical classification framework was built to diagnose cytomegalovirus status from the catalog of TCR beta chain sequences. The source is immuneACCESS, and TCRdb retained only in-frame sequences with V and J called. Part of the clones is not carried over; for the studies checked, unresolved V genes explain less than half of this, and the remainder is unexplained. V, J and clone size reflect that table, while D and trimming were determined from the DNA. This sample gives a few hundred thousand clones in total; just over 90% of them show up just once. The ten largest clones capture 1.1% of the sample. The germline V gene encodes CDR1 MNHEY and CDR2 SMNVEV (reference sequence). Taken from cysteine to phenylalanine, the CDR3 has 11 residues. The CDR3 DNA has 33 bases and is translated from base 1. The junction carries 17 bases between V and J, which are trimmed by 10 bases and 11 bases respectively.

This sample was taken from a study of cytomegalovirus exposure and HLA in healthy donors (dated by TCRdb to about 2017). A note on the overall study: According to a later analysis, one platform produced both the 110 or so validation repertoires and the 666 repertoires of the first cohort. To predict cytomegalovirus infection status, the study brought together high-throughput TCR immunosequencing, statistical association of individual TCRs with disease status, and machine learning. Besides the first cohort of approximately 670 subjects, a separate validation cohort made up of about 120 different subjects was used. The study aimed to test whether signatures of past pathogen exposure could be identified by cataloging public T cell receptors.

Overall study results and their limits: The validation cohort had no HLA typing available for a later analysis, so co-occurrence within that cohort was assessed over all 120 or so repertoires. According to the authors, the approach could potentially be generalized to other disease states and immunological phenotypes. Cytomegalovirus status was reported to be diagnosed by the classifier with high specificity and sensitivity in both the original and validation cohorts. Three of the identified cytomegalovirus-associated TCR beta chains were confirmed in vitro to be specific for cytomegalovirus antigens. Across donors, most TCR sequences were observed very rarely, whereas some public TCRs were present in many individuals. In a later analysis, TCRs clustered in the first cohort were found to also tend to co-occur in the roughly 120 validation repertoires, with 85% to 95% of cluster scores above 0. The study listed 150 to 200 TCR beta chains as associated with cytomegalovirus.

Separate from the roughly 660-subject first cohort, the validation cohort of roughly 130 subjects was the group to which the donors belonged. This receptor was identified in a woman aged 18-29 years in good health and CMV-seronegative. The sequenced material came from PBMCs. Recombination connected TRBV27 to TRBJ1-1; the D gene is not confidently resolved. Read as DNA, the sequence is TGTGCCACCAAATCCGTTTCGGGGGCTTTCTTT. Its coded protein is CATKSVSGAFF.